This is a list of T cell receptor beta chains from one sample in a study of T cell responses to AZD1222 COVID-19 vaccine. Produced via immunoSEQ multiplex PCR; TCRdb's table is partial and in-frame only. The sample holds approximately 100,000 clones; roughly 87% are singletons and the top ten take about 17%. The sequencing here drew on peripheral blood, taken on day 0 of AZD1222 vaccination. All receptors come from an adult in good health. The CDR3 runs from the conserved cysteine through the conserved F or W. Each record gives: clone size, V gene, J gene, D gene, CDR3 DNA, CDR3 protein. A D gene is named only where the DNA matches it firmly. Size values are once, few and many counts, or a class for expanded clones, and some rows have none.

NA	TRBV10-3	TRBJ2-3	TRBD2	TGTGCCATCAGTCCCTCTAGCGGGAATTCCCGTGGAGCAGATACGCAGTATTTT	CAISPSSGNSRGADTQYF
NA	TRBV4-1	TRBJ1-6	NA	TGCGCCAGCAGGCACAATTCGGAGGTGAATTCACCCCTCCACTTT	CASRHNSEVNSPLHF
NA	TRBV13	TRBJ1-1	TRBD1	TGTGCCAGCAGCCCACGGGATGGAGGACAGGGCCACACTGAAGCTTTCTTT	CASSPRDGGQGHTEAFF
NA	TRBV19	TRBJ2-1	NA	TGTGCCAGTAGTTTTCAGGGGATGAACAATGAGCAGTTCTTC	CASSFQGMNNEQFF
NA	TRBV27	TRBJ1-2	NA	TGTGCCAGCAGTTTGGGTCCTAACTATGGCTACACCTTC	CASSLGPNYGYTF
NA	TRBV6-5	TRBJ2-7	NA	TGTGCCAGCAGTATCACGACCTCCTACGAGCAGTACTTC	CASSITTSYEQYF
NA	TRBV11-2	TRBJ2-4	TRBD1	TGTGCCAGCAGCTTAAAAGGGGGCTCGCCCATTGCCAAAAACATTCAGTACTTC	CASSLKGGSPIAKNIQYF
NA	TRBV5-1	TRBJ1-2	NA	TGCGCCAGCAGCCCGGTGGGCACCTACTATGGCTACACCTTC	CASSPVGTYYGYTF
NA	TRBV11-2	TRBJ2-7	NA	TGTGCCAGCAGCCAAGGGTTTAGCTCCTACGAGCAGTACTTC	CASSQGFSSYEQYF
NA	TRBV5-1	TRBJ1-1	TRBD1	TGCGCCAGCAGCTTGGCCCGGGACAGTCTGAACACTGAAGCTTTCTTT	CASSLARDSLNTEAFF
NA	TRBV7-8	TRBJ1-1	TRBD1	TGTGCCAGCAGCCCGGTCAGGACAGGGGGAATCACTGAAGCTTTCTTT	CASSPVRTGGITEAFF
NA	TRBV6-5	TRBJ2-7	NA	TGTGCCAGCACTCAAAAGCGGAACTACGAGCAGTACTTC	CASTQKRNYEQYF
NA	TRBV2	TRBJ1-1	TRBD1	TGTGCCAGCAGATTGGACAGGCGGGGGACTGAAGCTTTCTTT	CASRLDRRGTEAFF
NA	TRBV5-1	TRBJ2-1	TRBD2	TGCGCCAGCAGCCTAGTGGGACTAGCGGGGGTCAATGAGCAGTTCTTC	CASSLVGLAGVNEQFF
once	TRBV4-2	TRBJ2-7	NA	TGTGCCAGCAGCCAAGATTATAGGGAGCAGTACTTC	CASSQDYREQYF
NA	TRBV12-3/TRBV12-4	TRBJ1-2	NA	TGTGCCAGCAGTTTAGGGAGCGGCTACACCTTC	CASSLGSGYTF
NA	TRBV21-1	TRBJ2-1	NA	TGTGCCAGCAGCAAAGAGGGTAACGACATGTACAATGAGCAGTTCTTC	CASSKEGNDMYNEQFF
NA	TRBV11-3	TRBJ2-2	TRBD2	TGTGCCAGCAGCCCTGCGGGACTAGCGGGAATTAACACCGGGGAGCTGTTTTTT	CASSPAGLAGINTGELFF
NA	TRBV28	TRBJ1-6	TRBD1	TGTGCCAGCAACTCATTCGGGACAGGGGAAAATTCACCCCTCCACTTT	CASNSFGTGENSPLHF
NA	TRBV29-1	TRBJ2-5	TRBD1	TGCAGCGTAAACAGGGGGCCCCGGGAGACCCAGTACTTC	CSVNRGPRETQYF
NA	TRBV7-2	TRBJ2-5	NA	TGTGCCAGCAGCTTCTCGGGACCTCCGACCCAGTACTTC	CASSFSGPPTQYF
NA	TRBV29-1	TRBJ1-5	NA	TGCAGCGTCCTTGGTAGCAATCAGCCCCAGCATTTT	CSVLGSNQPQHF
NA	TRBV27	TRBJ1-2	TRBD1	TGTGCCAGCAGTTACTCCGAGGGACAGGGAACCAATAACTATGGCTACACCTTC	CASSYSEGQGTNNYGYTF
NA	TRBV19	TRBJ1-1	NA	TGTGCCAGCGCGCGATGGGGGGATCTAGCGAACACTGAAGCTTTCTTT	CASARWGDLANTEAFF
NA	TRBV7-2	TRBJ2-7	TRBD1	TGTGCCAGCAGCGACCCGGGACAGACTACCTCTTTCGATTACGAGCAGTACTTC	CASSDPGQTTSFDYEQYF
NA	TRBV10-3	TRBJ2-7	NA	TGTGCCACACGAGTGGAGGACAGATCCTACGAGCAGTACTTC	CATRVEDRSYEQYF
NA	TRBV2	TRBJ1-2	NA	TGTGCCACCCTAGTTGTACAGGACGGTGGCTACACCTTC	CATLVVQDGGYTF
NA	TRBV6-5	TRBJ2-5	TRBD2	TGTGCCACCTTTCGTGGGACTAGCAGACAAGAGACCCAGTACTTC	CATFRGTSRQETQYF
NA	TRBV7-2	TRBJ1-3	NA	TGTGCCAGCAGCTTAGACAGGGTCTCTGGAAACACCATATATTTT	CASSLDRVSGNTIYF
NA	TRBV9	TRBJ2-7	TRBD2	TGTGCCAGCAGCGTAGGGGGGACTAGCGGAGCCTACGAGCAGTACTTC	CASSVGGTSGAYEQYF
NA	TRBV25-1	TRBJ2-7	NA	TGTGCCAGCAGTGGACGGACCAAGTTGGACGAGCAGTACTTC	CASSGRTKLDEQYF
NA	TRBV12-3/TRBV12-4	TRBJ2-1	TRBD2	TGTGCCAGCAGCCAACCGGGACTAGAGCAGTTCTTC	CASSQPGLEQFF
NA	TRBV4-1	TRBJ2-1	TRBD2	TGCGCCAGCAGCCAAGTCGATATGGGACTACACTACAATGAGCAGTTCTTC	CASSQVDMGLHYNEQFF
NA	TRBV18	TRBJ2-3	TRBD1	TGTGCCAGCTCACCATACCCGGGACAGCGTACAGATACGCAGTATTTT	CASSPYPGQRTDTQYF
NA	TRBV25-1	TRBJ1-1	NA	TGTGCCAGCAGTGTCCGTGTTAGCCCTGAAGCTTTCTTT	CASSVRVSPEAFF
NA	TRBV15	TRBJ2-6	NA	TGTGCCACCAGCAGAGATGCCGACTCTGGGGCCAACGTCCTGACTTTC	CATSRDADSGANVLTF
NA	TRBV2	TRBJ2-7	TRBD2	TGTGCCAGCAGCCCCATCCTAGCGGGAGTAACCTACGAGCAGTACTTC	CASSPILAGVTYEQYF
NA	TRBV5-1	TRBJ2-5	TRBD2	TGCGCCAGCAGCTTGAGGATGACTAGCGGGAGTGGATGGGGGGCAGAGACCCAGTACTTC	CASSLRMTSGSGWGAETQYF
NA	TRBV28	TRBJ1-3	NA	TGTGCCAGCAGTTTCCGGGGGGGCGTCTCTGGAAACACCATATATTTT	CASSFRGGVSGNTIYF
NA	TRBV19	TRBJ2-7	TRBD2	TGTGCCAGTAGTATTTCTAGCGGGAGGTCCAACTCCTACGAGCAGTACTTC	CASSISSGRSNSYEQYF
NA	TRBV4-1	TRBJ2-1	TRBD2	TGCGCCAGCAGCCAAGGGACTAGTACCTTCTACAATGAGCAGTTCTTC	CASSQGTSTFYNEQFF
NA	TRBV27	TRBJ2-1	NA	TGTGCCAGCACAAACTATTCGGGTCGTCGTTCAGCCTACAATGAGCAGTTCTTC	CASTNYSGRRSAYNEQFF
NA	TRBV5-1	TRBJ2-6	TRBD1	TGCGCCAGCAGCAACCAGGGGGCGCGGGGGGCCAACGTCCTGACTTTC	CASSNQGARGANVLTF
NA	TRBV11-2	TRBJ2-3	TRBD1	TGTGCCAGCAGCTTAGCGGGACAGGGAACAGATACGCAGTATTTT	CASSLAGQGTDTQYF
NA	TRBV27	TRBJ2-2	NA	TGTGCCAGCAGTCTCCAACGAATGAACACCGGGGAGCTGTTTTTT	CASSLQRMNTGELFF
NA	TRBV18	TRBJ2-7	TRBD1	TGTGCCAGCTCACCAGGGACAGGGCTCTCCTACGAGCAGTACTTC	CASSPGTGLSYEQYF
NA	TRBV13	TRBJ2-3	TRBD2	TGTGCCAGCAGCTTGAATAGCGGGAGAACAGATACGCAGTATTTT	CASSLNSGRTDTQYF
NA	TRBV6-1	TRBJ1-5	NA	TGTGCCAGCAGTGAGGGGGGGGTTGGACCCCAGCATTTT	CASSEGGVGPQHF
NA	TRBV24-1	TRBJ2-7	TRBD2	TGTGCCACCAACCAAACGACCGGGACTAGCGGGAGGCTAACCTACGAGCAGTACTTC	CATNQTTGTSGRLTYEQYF
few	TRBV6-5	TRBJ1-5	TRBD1	TGTGCCAGCAGGACAGGGGGCGTTCAGCCCCAGCATTTT	CASRTGGVQPQHF
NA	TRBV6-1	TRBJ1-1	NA	TGTGCCAGCAGTGAATGGGGGGAAGCTTTCTTT	CASSEWGEAFF